Sequencing of this TCR beta chain was carried out in a study of CD8 T cells in Susac syndrome. Study-wide context: Within the group of sequenced Susac syndrome patients, six had active disease and eight were in remission. Patients with Susac syndrome were, at the time of blood collection, therapy-naive, maintained on corticosteroids, or maintained on intravenous immunoglobulin alone.

To note about this clonotype: The antigen remains unidentified.

Random-hexamer reverse transcription was applied to roughly 0.5 to 1 ug RNA. MiXCR was run by TCRdb on the immunoSEQ multiplex PCR reads, yielding one entry per CDR3 protein. The sample shows 150,000 to 190,000 distinct CDR3 sequences, 90% to 95% of them seen only once. Sequencing of TCR beta covered CD8+ and CD4+ T cells obtained from blood. Study observations and caveats: The relatively small number of individuals in the TCR sequencing and HLA analysis was acknowledged by the study.

The CDR3 consists of 12 residues. CDR1 and CDR2 from the germline V gene are SQVTM and ANQGSEA. The V gene end was trimmed by 6 bases and the J gene end by 5 bases; junction bases not matched to a gene: 7. The sequence was obtained from a human donor with Susac syndrome. Sequences were obtained from CD4+ T cells from PBMCs. V usage is TRBV29-1 and J usage is TRBJ2-7, with 7 positions matching TRBD2. Written as DNA, the CDR3 is TGCAGCGTCCTTGGGAGGGGCGACGAGCAGTACTTC. This sequence encodes CSVLGRGDEQYF.